The clone carrying this T cell receptor beta chain is a singleton in its sample. TEMRA cells were FACS-enriched, while CD8+ and CD4+ T cells were negatively isolated. This record belongs to a study of CD8 T cells in Susac syndrome. The authors reverse transcribed roughly 0.5 to 1 ug RNA with random hexamers. The authors amplified TCR beta CDR3 across 54 Vbeta and 13 Jbeta using immunoSEQ multiplex PCR. TCRdb used MiXCR to reprocess the immunoSEQ multiplex PCR reads, holding one entry per CDR3 protein. The sample consists of 200,000 to 250,000 distinct CDR3 sequences, 90% to 95% of them appearing once. The V gene's germline CDR1 is MGHRA and CDR2 YSYEKL. CDR3 length: 14 amino acids. Trimming took 6 bases from V and 4 from J; bases not matched to a gene: 6.

The sample comprised CD8+ T cells from PBMCs. This chain joins TRBV4-1 and TRBJ2-1; 7 nucleotides line up with TRBD1. The sequence derives from a human donor with multiple sclerosis. The CDR3 spells CASRQGFAYNEQFF. The DNA for the CDR3 is TGCGCCAGCAGACAGGGGTTTGCGTACAATGAGCAGTTCTTC.